This T cell receptor (beta chain) was captured by sequencing in a study of T cells in Graves' hyperthyroidism and ophthalmopathy. In the study overall: At the time of initial diagnosis and before any treatment, peripheral blood was collected.

Authors of the study amplified TCR beta CDR3 regions from RNA transcripts. TCR CDR3 underwent first-round RT-PCR with the HTBI primer set. TCRdb used MiXCR to reprocess the multiplex PCR reads, holding one entry per CDR3 protein. This table holds hundreds of thousands of distinct CDR3 sequences, about 15% found once. The PBMCs had their origin in roughly 9.4 ml of fresh peripheral blood. The V end lost 1 base, the J end lost 5 bases, and 6 bases lay between the germline ends. CDR3 size: 12 residues. Germline lookup yields CDR1 LGHNA and CDR2 YNFKEQ. As regards this clonotype: Its antigen is unidentified.

Study conclusions and caveats: Blood also carried most thyroid clonotypes expanded above 0.001.

The TCR comes from a man younger than 35 with Graves' ophthalmopathy. The genes are TRBV4-2 and TRBJ2-7; D may be TRBD2 (5 bases). The source material was blood. The CDR3 loop reads CASSQGLNEQYF. DNA of the CDR3: TGTGCCAGCAGCCAAGGACTAAACGAGCAGTACTTC.